This record looks at one T cell receptor (beta chain) sequence and its context. What it binds is unknown. These data come from a study of lymphopenia after photon versus proton radiotherapy. CDR1 is SGHTA and CDR2 is FQGNSA in the germline V gene. This CDR3 has 16 residues. V shed 5 bases and J shed 4 bases, with 17 bases lying between them. Broader study findings: Oligoclonal CD8+ Temra expansion after nadir drove photon patients' diversity drop.

Assay used: immunoSEQ multiplex PCR; TCRdb lists only in-frame clones, some missing. The sample lists about 55,000 clones, 65% to 85% seen once, with about 1.9% in the top ten. The chain is built from TRBV7-2 and TRBJ2-2, with D unresolved. The starting material was peripheral blood, obtained from a patient treated with proton-based radiotherapy. The source is a man in his 60s with pancreatic cancer. The CDR3 reads CASSVRSRPFTGELFF. In DNA, the CDR3 is TGTGCCAGCAGCGTTCGGTCACGGCCCTTCACCGGGGAGCTGTTTTTT. Based on the CDR3 plus reference TRBV7-2 and TRBJ2-2, the full variable domain is GAGVSQSPSNKVTEKGKDVELRCDPISGHTALYWYRQSLGQGLEFLIYFQGNSAPDKSGLPSDRFSAERTGGSVSTLTIQRTQQEDSAVYLCASSVRSRPFTGELFFGEGSRLTVL.